Listed here are 6 T cell receptor beta chains from one sample, sequenced in a study of beta chain features in type 1 diabetes. Reverse transcribing all isolated RNA meant expressed TCRB transcripts were sequenced. Some clones are missing from TCRdb's copy, which holds only in-frame ones; the method was immunoSEQ multiplex PCR. The table records just over 600,000 clones, roughly 15% of them present only once. Sequenced input: naive CD4+ T cells from blood. The receptor source for this set is a man aged 18 to 29 in good health.

This clone was seen only a few times. The chain carries TRBV10-3 and TRBJ1-3; possibly TRBD1 for D (6 bases). The CDR3 has 14 residues. Trimming stripped 9 bases from V and 0 bases from J, with 12 bases between. Germline V gene lookup returns CDR1 ENHRY and CDR2 SYGVKD. CDR3: CAIRTDSSGNTIYF. The CDR3 nucleotides are TGTGCCATTAGGACGGACAGCTCTGGAAACACCATATATTTT.

This chain connects TRBV7-8 to TRBJ2-3; D possibly matches TRBD1 or TRBD2 (6 bases each). Trimming pared 5 bases from V and 4 bases from J, leaving 22 bases between. In germline, CDR1 is SGHVS, CDR2 FQNEAQ. The CDR3 has 17 amino acids. CDR3 bases: TGTGCCAGCAGCCCTTACCGACTAAGGGGGGAATCAGATACGCAGTATTTT. Its protein is CASSPYRLRGESDTQYF.

This clone was counted only a few times. The chain is built from TRBV10-3 and TRBJ1-2; D unclear. The CDR3 is made up of 14 amino acids. Trimming took 0 bases from V and 5 from J, leaving 10 bases between them. CDR1 is ENHRY and CDR2 is SYGVKD in the germline V gene. The CDR3 DNA is TGTGCCATCAGTGAGTCGCCAGGTTCTTATGGCTACACCTTC. Its translation is CAISESPGSYGYTF.

The V call is TRBV6-5, the J call TRBJ2-3, with D perhaps being TRBD1 or TRBD2 (5 bases each). The CDR3 extends over 15 amino acids. Germline CDR1 reads MNHEY; CDR2 reads SVGAGI. V shed 6 bases and J shed 2 bases, with 15 bases lying between them. The CDR3 bases are TGTGCCAGCAGGCGACAGTGGGGGACCACAGATACGCAGTATTTT. This codes for CASRRQWGTTDTQYF.

The chain carries TRBV23-1 and TRBJ1-2, with D possibly TRBD1 on 5 matching bases. TRBV23-1 has ORF status, its function being uncertain. This CDR3 has 10 residues. With 8 bases removed from V and 8 bases from J, the gap between germline ends came to 9 bases. The CDR3: CASLRGGYTF. The CDR3 nucleotides read TGCGCCAGCCTACGGGGGGGCTACACCTTC.

This clone was detected only a few times. The chain carries TRBV30 and TRBJ1-1; D unclear. The CDR3 is 19 residues long. V was shortened by 0 bases and J by 0 bases, with 23 bases between the two germline ends. CDR1 and CDR2 from the germline V gene are GTSNPN and SVGIG (reference sequence). CDR3 nucleotide sequence: TGTGCCTGGAGTGTAAATCCCCTAGGAGATCCTAGGGTGAACACTGAAGCTTTCTTT. Its translation: CAWSVNPLGDPRVNTEAFF.